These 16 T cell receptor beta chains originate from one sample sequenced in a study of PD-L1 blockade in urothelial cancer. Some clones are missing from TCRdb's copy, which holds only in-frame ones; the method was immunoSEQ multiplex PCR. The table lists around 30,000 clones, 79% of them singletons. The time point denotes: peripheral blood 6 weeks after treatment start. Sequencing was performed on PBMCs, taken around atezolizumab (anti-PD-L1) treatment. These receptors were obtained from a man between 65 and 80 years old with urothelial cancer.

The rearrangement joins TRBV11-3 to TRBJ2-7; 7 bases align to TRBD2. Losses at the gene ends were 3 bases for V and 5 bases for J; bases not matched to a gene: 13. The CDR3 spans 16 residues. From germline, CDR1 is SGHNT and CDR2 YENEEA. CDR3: CASSLMGGTDAHEQYF. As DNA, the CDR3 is TGTGCCAGCAGCTTGATGGGAGGGACGGATGCCCACGAGCAGTACTTC.

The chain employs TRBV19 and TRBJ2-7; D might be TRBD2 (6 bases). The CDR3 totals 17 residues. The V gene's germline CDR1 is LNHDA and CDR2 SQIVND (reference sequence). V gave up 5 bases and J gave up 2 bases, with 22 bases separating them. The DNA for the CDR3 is TGTGCCAGTAGTTTCGGAGGGGTAAGGGTTAGGACCTACGAGCAGTACTTC. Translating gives CASSFGGVRVRTYEQYF.

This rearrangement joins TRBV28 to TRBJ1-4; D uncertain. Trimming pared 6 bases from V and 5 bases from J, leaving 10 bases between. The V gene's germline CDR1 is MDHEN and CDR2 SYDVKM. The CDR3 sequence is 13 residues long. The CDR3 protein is CASRWQTNEKLFF. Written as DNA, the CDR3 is TGTGCCAGCAGATGGCAGACAAATGAAAAACTGTTTTTT.

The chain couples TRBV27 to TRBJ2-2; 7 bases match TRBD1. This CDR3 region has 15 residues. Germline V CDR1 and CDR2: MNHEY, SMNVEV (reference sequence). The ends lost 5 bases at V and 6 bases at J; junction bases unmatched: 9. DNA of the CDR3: TGTGCCAGCAGTCCGGACAGGTCCGGCGCCGGGGAGCTGTTTTTT. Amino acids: CASSPDRSGAGELFF.

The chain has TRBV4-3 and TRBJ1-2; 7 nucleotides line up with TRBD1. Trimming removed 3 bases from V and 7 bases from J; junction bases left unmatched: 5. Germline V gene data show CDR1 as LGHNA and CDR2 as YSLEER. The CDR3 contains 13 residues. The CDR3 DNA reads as TGCGCCAGCAGCCACCCCGGGACAGCTGGCTACACCTTC. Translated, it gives CASSHPGTAGYTF.

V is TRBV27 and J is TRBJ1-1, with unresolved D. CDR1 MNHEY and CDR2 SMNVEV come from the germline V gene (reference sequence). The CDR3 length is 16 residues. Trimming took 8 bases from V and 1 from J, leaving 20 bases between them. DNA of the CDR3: TGTGCCAGCCATGGAGGCGCGGGCCAGGCGAACACTGAAGCTTTCTTT. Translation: CASHGGAGQANTEAFF.

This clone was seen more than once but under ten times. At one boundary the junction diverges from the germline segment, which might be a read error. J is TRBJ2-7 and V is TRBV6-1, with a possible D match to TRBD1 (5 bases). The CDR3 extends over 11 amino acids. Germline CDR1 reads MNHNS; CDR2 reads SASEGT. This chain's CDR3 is CASSERPRANF. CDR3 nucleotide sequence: TGTGCCAGCAGTGAACGTCCCAGGGCGAACTTC.

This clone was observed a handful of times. The CDR3, as DNA: TGTGCCTGGAACGGACTCGGGGGGCGAGGCTACACCTTC. As protein: CAWNGLGGRGYTF. The genes are TRBV30 and TRBJ1-2; the D gene is possibly TRBD1 (6 bases). Germline values: CDR1 GTSNPN, CDR2 SVGIG (reference sequence). Trimming stripped 4 bases from V and 8 bases from J, with 17 bases between. CDR3 size: 13 residues.

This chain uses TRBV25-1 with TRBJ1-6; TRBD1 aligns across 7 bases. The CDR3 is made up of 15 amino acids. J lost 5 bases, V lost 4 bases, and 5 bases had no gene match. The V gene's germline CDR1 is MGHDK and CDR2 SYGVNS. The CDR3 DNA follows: TGTGCCAGCAGTGTGACAGGGATTAATAATTCACCCCTCCACTTT. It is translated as CASSVTGINNSPLHF.

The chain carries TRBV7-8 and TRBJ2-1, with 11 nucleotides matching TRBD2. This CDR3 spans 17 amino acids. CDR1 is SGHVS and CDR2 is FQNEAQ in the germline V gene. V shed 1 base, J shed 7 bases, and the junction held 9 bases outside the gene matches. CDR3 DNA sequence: TGTGCCAGCAGCTTAGTATTTAGCGGGGGGGCAGAAAATGAGCAGTTCTTC. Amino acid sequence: CASSLVFSGGAENEQFF. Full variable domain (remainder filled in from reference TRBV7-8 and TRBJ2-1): GAGVSQSPRYKVAKRGQDVALRCDPISGHVSLFWYQQALGQGPEFLTYFQNEAQLDKSGLPSDRFFAERPEGSVSTLKIQRTQQEDSAVYLCASSLVFSGGAENEQFFGPGTRLTVL.

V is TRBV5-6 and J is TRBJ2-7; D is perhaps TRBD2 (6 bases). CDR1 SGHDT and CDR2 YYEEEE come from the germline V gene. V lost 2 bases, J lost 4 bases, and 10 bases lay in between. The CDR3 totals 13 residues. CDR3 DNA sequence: TGTGCCAGCAGCTTAGGGAGGCTATACGAGCAGTACTTC. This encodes CASSLGRLYEQYF. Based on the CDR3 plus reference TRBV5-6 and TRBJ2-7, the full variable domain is DAGVTQSPTHLIKTRGQQVTLRCSPKSGHDTVSWYQQALGQGPQFIFQYYEEEERQRGNFPDRFSGHQFPNYSSELNVNALLLGDSALYLCASSLGRLYEQYFGPGTRLTVT.

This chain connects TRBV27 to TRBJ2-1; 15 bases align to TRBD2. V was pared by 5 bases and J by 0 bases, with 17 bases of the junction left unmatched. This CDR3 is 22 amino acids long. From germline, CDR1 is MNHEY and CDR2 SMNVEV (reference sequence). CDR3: CASSSTPPTGTSGRSSYNEQFF. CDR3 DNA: TGTGCCAGCAGTAGCACCCCACCCACAGGGACTAGCGGGAGGAGCTCCTACAATGAGCAGTTCTTC.

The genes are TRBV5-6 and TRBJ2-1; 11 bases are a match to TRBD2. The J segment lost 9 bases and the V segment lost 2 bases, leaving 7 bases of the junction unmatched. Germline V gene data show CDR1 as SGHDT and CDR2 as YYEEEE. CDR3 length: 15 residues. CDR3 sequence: CASSLYGTSGPEQFF. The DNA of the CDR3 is TGTGCCAGCAGCTTATATGGGACTAGCGGCCCTGAGCAGTTCTTC.

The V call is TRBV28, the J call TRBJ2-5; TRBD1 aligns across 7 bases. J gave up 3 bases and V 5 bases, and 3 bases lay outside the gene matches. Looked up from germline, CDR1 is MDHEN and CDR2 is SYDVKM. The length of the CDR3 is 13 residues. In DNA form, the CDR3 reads TGTGCCAGCAGTACAGGGGTCAAAGAGACCCAGTACTTC. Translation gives CASSTGVKETQYF.

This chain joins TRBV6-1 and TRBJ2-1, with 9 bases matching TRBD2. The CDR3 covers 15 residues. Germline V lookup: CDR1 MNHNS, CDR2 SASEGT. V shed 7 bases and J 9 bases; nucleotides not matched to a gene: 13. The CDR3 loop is CASISGTSRTGEQFF. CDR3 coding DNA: TGTGCCAGCATCTCCGGGACTAGCAGAACAGGTGAGCAGTTCTTC.

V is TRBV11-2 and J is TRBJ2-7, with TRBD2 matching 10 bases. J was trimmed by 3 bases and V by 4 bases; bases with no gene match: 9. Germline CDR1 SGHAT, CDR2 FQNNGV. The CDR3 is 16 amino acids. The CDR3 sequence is CASSSTSSGSFYEQYF. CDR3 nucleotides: TGTGCCAGCAGCTCGACGTCTAGCGGGAGTTTCTACGAGCAGTACTTC.